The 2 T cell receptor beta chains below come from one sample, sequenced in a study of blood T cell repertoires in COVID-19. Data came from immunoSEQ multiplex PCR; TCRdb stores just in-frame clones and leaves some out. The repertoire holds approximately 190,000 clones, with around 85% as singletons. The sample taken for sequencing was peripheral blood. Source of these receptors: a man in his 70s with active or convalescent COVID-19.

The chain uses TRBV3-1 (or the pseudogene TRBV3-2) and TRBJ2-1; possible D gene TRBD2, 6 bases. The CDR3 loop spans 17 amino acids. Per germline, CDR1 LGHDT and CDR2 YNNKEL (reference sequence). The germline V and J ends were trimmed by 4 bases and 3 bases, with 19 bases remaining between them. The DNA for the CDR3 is TGTGCCAGCAGCCTTGGTCGACTAGGGGCGGGCTACAATGAGCAGTTCTTC. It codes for CASSLGRLGAGYNEQFF.

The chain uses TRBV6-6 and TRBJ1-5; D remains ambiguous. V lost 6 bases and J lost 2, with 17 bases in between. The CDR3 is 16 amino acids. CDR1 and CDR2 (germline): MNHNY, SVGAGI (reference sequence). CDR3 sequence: CASREMGVGGNQPQHF. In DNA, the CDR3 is TGTGCCAGCAGGGAGATGGGAGTTGGTGGCAATCAGCCCCAGCATTTT.